The 8 T cell receptor beta chains listed next were all sequenced from one sample in a study of blood T cell repertoires in COVID-19. Assay: immunoSEQ multiplex PCR; the TCRdb copy retains only in-frame clones and omits some. The sample consists of roughly 170,000 clones, more than 75% of them appearing once. The sequenced sample consisted of PBMCs or T cells enriched from blood (not recorded which). The receptors stem from a woman aged 50 to 65 who had recovered from COVID-19.

The chain recombines TRBV27 with TRBJ2-3; TRBD1 aligns across 7 bases. The ends lost 4 bases at V and 5 bases at J; junction bases unmatched: 9. The CDR3 runs 15 residues. The germline CDR1 and CDR2 sequences are MNHEY and SMNVEV (reference sequence). This CDR3 reads CASSSPGTAGDTQYF. Here the CDR3 DNA reads TGTGCCAGCAGTTCGCCCGGGACAGCAGGAGATACGCAGTATTTT.

The rearrangement uses TRBV30 and TRBJ2-5; D is possibly TRBD1 (6 bases). The ends were cut back, 4 bases at V and 3 bases at J, with 15 bases in the middle. CDR3 length: 14 amino acids. Germline values: CDR1 GTSNPN, CDR2 SVGIG (reference sequence). CDR3 sequence (DNA): TGTGCCTGGAATCCTACAGGGCATGAAGAGACCCAGTACTTC. This gives the protein CAWNPTGHEETQYF.

The chain combines TRBV6-5 with TRBJ1-2; D gene unclear. The germline V and J ends were trimmed by 0 bases and 4 bases, with 15 bases remaining between them. This CDR3 region has 16 residues. Looked up from germline, CDR1 is MNHEY and CDR2 is SVGAGI. Written as DNA, the CDR3 is TGTGCCAGCAGTTACTCGAAGGTCGGGATCGTCTATGGCTACACCTTC. Protein product: CASSYSKVGIVYGYTF.

The chain uses TRBV7-2 and TRBJ2-3, with TRBD2 matching over 10 bases. Germline CDR1 SGHTA, CDR2 FQGNSA. Trimming removed 2 bases from V and 5 bases from J; junction bases left unmatched: 10. This CDR3 comprises 17 residues. CDR3 in DNA: TGTGCCAGCAGCTTAACCCCTAGCGGGAGATACAGAGATACGCAGTATTTT. Its protein product is CASSLTPSGRYRDTQYF.

This chain uses TRBV19 with TRBJ2-1; 8 bases are a match to TRBD2. J lost 8 bases, V lost 5 bases, and 8 bases had no gene match. The germline V gene has CDR1 LNHDA and CDR2 SQIVND (reference sequence). CDR3 size: 14 residues. The CDR3 DNA is TGTGCCAGTAGTCCAAGGACTAGCTTGTATGAGCAGTTCTTC. Residues: CASSPRTSLYEQFF.

The chain has TRBV9 and TRBJ2-3; 12 nucleotides line up with TRBD2. Germline lookup yields CDR1 SGDLS and CDR2 YYNGEE. This CDR3 has 18 residues. Losses at the gene ends were 2 bases for V and 0 bases for J; bases not matched to a gene: 7. The CDR3 protein is CASSVRGLAGGSTDTQYF. The CDR3 nucleotides are TGTGCCAGCAGCGTGAGGGGCCTAGCGGGAGGGAGCACAGATACGCAGTATTTT.

The genes are TRBV4-3 and TRBJ2-7, with 7 bases identical to TRBD2. The junction had 9 bases not matched to a gene; V was cut back by 0 bases and J by 4 bases. The CDR3 sequence is 16 residues long. Germline V lookup: CDR1 LGHNA, CDR2 YSLEER. CDR3 nucleotide sequence: TGCGCCAGCAGCCAAGATGGGAGGGACGGGTCATACGAGCAGTACTTC. This encodes CASSQDGRDGSYEQYF.

J is TRBJ2-3 and V is TRBV28; the match to TRBD2 covers 14 bases. CDR1 MDHEN and CDR2 SYDVKM come from the germline V gene. The CDR3 is 16 residues long. The J segment lost 5 bases and the V segment lost 1 base, leaving 2 bases of the junction unmatched. The CDR3 sequence: CASSLFGLAGGDTQYF. The CDR3 coding sequence is TGTGCCAGCAGTTTATTCGGACTAGCGGGAGGAGATACGCAGTATTTT.